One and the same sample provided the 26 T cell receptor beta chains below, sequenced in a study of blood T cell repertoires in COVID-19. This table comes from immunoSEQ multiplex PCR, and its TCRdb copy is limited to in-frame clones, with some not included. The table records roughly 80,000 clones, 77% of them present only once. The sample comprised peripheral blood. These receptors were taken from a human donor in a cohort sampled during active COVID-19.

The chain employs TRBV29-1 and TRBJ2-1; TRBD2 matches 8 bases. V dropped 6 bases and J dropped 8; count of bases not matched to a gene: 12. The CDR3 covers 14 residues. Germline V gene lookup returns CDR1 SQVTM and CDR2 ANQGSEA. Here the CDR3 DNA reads TGCAGCGTCAGTAGCCAGCGGGGGCGGTATGAGCAGTTCTTC. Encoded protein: CSVSSQRGRYEQFF.

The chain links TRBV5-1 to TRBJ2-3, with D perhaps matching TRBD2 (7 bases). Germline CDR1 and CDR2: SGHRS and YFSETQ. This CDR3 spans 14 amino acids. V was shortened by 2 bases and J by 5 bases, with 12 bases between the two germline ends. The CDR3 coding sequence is TGCGCCAGCAGCTTAGGACTAGGGGGAGATACGCAGTATTTT. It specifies CASSLGLGGDTQYF.

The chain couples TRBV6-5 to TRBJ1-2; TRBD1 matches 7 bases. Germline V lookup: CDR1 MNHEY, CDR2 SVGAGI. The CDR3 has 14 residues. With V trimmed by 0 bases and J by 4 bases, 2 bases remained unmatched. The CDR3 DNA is TGTGCCAGCAGTTACTCGGGACAGACCTATGGCTACACCTTC. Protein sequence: CASSYSGQTYGYTF.

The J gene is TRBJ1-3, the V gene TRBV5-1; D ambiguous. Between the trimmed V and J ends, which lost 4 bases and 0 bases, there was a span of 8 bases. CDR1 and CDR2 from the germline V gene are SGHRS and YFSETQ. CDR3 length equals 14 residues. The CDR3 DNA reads TGCGCCAGCAGCGAGGCCTACTCTGGAAACACCATATATTTT. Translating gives CASSEAYSGNTIYF.

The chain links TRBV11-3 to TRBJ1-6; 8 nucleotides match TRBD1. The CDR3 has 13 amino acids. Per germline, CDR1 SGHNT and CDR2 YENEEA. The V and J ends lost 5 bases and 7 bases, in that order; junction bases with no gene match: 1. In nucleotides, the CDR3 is TGTGCCAGCAGCGACAGGGGAAATTCACCCCTCCACTTT. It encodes CASSDRGNSPLHF.

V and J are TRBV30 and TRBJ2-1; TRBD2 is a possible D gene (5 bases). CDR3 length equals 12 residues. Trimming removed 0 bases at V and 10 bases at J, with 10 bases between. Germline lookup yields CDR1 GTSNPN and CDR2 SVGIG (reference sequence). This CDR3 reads CAWSVWELEQFF. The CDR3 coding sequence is TGTGCCTGGAGTGTATGGGAGTTAGAGCAGTTCTTC. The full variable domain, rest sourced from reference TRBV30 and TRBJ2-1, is SQTIHQWPATLVQPVGSPLSLECTVEGTSNPNLYWYRQAAGRGLQLLFYSVGIGQISSEVPQNLSASRPQDRQFILSSKKLLLSDSGFYLCAWSVWELEQFFGPGTRLTVL.

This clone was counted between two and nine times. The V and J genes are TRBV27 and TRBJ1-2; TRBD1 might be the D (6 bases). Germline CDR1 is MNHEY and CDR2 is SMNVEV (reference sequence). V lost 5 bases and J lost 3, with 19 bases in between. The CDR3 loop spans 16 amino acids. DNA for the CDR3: TGTGCCAGCAGTCCCCCCCCGAGCAGGGGCGACTATGGCTACACCTTC. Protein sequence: CASSPPPSRGDYGYTF.

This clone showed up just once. The CDR3 protein is CASSYGQGNTIYF. CDR3 DNA: TGTGCCAGCAGCTATGGACAGGGGAACACCATATATTTT. The chain has TRBV7-9 and TRBJ1-3; 9 bases fit TRBD1. Germline V gene sequence: CDR1 SEHNR, CDR2 FQNEAQ (reference sequence). The junction had 2 bases not matched to a gene; V was cut back by 4 bases and J by 7 bases. This CDR3 has 13 residues.

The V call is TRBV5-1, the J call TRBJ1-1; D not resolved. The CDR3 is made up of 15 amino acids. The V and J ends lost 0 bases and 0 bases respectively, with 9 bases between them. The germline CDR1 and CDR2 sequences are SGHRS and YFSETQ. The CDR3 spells CASSLALGVNTEAFF. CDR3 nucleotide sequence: TGCGCCAGCAGCTTGGCCTTAGGAGTGAACACTGAAGCTTTCTTT.

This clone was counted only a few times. The CDR3 sequence: CASSLGLQGNEQFF. CDR3 nucleotide sequence: TGTGCCAGCAGCTTAGGCCTCCAGGGCAATGAGCAGTTCTTC. This chain joins TRBV13 and TRBJ2-1; perhaps TRBD1 as D (5 bases). V shed 0 bases and J shed 6 bases, with 9 bases lying between them. CDR1 is PRHDT and CDR2 is FYEKMQ in the germline V gene (reference sequence). The CDR3 consists of 14 residues.

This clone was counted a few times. As DNA, the CDR3 is TGTGCCAGCAGCAGGGACAGGGGGTCCTATGGCTACACCTTC. This encodes CASSRDRGSYGYTF. The chain joins TRBV5-8 to TRBJ1-2; 11 bases agree with TRBD1. This CDR3 is 14 amino acids long. Unmatched junction bases numbered 3, after V lost 4 bases and J lost 4 bases. From germline, CDR1 is SGHTS and CDR2 YDEGEE.

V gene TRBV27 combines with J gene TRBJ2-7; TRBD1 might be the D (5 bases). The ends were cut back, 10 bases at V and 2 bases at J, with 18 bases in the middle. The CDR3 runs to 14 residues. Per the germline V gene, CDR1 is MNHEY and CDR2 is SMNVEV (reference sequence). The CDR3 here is CATIGAGPTYEQYF. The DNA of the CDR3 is TGTGCCACCATTGGGGCAGGGCCAACCTACGAGCAGTACTTC.

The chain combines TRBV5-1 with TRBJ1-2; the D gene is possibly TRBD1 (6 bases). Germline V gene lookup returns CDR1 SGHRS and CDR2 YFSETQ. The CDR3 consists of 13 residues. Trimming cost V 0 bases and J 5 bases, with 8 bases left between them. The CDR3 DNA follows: TGCGCCAGCAGCTTGGGACAGGATTATGGCTACACCTTC. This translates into CASSLGQDYGYTF.

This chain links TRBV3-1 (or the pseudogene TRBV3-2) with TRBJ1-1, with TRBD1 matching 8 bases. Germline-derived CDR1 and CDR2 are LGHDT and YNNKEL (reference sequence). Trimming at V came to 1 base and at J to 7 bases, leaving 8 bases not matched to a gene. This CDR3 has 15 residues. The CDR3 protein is CASSQGTGRGLEAFF. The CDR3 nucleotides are TGTGCCAGCAGCCAAGGGACAGGGCGTGGGCTTGAAGCTTTCTTT.

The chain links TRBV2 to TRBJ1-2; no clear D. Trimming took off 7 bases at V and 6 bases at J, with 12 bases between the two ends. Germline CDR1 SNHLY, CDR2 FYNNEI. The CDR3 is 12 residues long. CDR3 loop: CASTYFGDGYTF. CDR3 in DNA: TGTGCCAGCACGTACTTCGGGGATGGCTACACCTTC.

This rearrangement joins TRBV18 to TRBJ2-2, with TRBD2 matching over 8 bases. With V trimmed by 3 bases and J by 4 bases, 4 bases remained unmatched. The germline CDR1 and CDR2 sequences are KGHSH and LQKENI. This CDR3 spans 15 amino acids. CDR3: CASSPPLAGTGELFF. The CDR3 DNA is TGTGCCAGCTCACCGCCCCTAGCGGGCACCGGGGAGCTGTTTTTT.

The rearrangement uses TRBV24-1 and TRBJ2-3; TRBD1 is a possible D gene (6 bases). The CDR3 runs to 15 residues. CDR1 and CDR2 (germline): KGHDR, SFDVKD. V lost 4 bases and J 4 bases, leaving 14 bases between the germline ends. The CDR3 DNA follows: TGTGCCACCAGTGACCGAGACAGGCCGCCAGATACGCAGTATTTT. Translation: CATSDRDRPPDTQYF.

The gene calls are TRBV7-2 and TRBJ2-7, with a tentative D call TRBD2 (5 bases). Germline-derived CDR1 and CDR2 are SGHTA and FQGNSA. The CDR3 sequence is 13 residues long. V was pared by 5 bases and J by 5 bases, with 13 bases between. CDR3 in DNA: TGTGCCAGCAGCCTACTAGGCCCCCACGAGCAGTACTTC. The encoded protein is CASSLLGPHEQYF.

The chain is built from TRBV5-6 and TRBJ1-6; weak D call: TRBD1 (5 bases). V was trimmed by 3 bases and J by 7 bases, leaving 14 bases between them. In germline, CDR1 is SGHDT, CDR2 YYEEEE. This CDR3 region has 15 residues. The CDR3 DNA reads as TGTGCCAGCAGCTATGGGCCGGGGGTGAATTCACCCCTCCACTTT. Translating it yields CASSYGPGVNSPLHF.

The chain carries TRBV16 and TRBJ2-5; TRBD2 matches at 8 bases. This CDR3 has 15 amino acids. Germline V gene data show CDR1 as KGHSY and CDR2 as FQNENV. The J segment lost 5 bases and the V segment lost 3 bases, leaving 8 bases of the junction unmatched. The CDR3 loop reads CASSHRRGAPETQYF. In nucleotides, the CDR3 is TGTGCCAGCAGCCATCGGCGGGGGGCCCCGGAGACCCAGTACTTC.

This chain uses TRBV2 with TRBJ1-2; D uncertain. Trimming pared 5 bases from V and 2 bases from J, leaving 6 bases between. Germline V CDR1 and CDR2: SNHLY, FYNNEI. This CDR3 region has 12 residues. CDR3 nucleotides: TGTGCCAGCAGTACCTACAACTATGGCTACACCTTC. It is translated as CASSTYNYGYTF.

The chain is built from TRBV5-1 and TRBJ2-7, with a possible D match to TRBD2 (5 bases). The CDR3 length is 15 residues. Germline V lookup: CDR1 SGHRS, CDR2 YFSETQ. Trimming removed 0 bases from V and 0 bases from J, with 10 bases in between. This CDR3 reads CASSLEGLSSYEQYF. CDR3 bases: TGCGCCAGCAGCTTGGAAGGACTCAGCTCCTACGAGCAGTACTTC.

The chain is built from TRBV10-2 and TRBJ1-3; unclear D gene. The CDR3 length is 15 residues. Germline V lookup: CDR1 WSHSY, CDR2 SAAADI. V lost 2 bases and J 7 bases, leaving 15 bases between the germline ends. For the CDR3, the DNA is TGCGCCAGCAGTGAGGTCAGCAGGATGGGTAACACCATATATTTT. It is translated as CASSEVSRMGNTIYF.

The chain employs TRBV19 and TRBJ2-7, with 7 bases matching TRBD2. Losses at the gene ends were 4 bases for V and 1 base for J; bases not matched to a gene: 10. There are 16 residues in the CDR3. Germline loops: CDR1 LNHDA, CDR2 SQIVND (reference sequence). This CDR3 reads CASSNPFGRGSYEQYF. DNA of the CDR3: TGTGCCAGTAGTAACCCTTTCGGGCGGGGGTCCTACGAGCAGTACTTC.

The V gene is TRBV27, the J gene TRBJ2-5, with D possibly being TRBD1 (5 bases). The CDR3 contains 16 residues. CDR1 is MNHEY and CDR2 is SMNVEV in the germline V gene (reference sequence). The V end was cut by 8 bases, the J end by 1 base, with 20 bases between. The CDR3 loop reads CASALGAGWSQETQYF. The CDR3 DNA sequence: TGTGCCAGCGCCTTGGGCGCAGGGTGGAGCCAAGAGACCCAGTACTTC.

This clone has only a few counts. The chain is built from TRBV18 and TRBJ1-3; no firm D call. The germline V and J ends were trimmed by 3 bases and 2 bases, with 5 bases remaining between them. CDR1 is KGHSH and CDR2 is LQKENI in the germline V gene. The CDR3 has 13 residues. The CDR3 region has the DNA TGTGCCAGCTCACCGCGAGCTGGAAACACCATATATTTT. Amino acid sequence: CASSPRAGNTIYF.